One sample yielded the 30 T cell receptor beta chains listed below, sequenced in a study of shared clonotypes between healthy human individuals. Repertoires were generated with immunoSEQ multiplex PCR, while TCRdb's copy carries only in-frame clones and drops some. The repertoire holds more than 500,000 clones, 95% to 96% seen once, with 0.064% in the top ten. The material sequenced was naive CD4+ T cells sorted from blood. Specified subset: CD45RA+ positively selected. The origin of the receptors is a woman under 40 in good health.

The gene calls are TRBV7-9 and TRBJ2-2; D uncertain. Germline-derived CDR1 and CDR2 are SEHNR and FQNEAQ (reference sequence). The CDR3 runs to 16 residues. V dropped 8 bases and J dropped 3 bases, with 19 bases sitting between them. The CDR3, as DNA: TGTGCCAGCGACCTAAGGAGTGGGAAGGACACCGGGGAGCTGTTTTTT. This translates into CASDLRSGKDTGELFF. Variable domain in full (rest from reference TRBV7-9 and TRBJ2-2): DTGVSQNPRHKITKRGQNVTFRCDPISEHNRLYWYRQTLGQGPEFLTYFQNEAQLEKSRLLSDRFSAERPKGSFSTLEIQRTEQGDSAMYLCASDLRSGKDTGELFFGEGSRLTVL.

This clone has a single count. V and J are TRBV28 and TRBJ2-3; D not resolved. The V end was cut by 5 bases, the J end by 7 bases, with 25 bases between. There are 17 residues in the CDR3. Looked up from germline, CDR1 is MDHEN and CDR2 is SYDVKM. The CDR3 spells CASSQIGRIKIKYTQYF. CDR3 nucleotides: TGTGCCAGCAGTCAAATCGGACGTATCAAGATCAAATATACGCAGTATTTT.

J is TRBJ2-3 and V is TRBV28, with TRBD2 matching 9 bases. The germline gives CDR1 MDHEN, CDR2 SYDVKM. This CDR3 has 13 residues. V gave up 10 bases and J gave up 1 base; unmatched junction bases: 3. The CDR3 nucleotides are TGTGCCACCGAGCGGGAGGGCACAGATACGCAGTATTTT. Amino acids: CATEREGTDTQYF.

The rearrangement links TRBV27 to TRBJ1-1, with 9 positions matching TRBD1. The CDR3 covers 17 residues. V shed 4 bases and J 0 bases; nucleotides not matched to a gene: 9. Per germline, CDR1 MNHEY and CDR2 SMNVEV (reference sequence). The CDR3 region has the DNA TGTGCCAGCAGTTGGACAGGGGTCTGGAGCATGAACACTGAAGCTTTCTTT. It is translated as CASSWTGVWSMNTEAFF.

This rearrangement joins TRBV19 to TRBJ2-1, with D hard to call. The CDR3 totals 16 residues. Germline-derived CDR1 and CDR2 are LNHDA and SQIVND (reference sequence). Between the trimmed V and J ends, which lost 11 bases and 0 bases, there was a span of 20 bases. This CDR3 reads CACTRSAQSSYNEQFF. The CDR3 DNA reads as TGTGCCTGCACGCGCAGCGCGCAGAGCTCCTACAATGAGCAGTTCTTC. Combining the CDR3 with reference TRBV19 and TRBJ2-1 gives the whole variable domain DGGITQSPKYLFRKEGQNVTLSCEQNLNHDAMYWYRQDPGQGLRLIYYSQIVNDFQKGDIAEGYSVSREKKESFPLTVTSAQKNPTAFYLCACTRSAQSSYNEQFFGPGTRLTVL.

This chain links TRBV29-1 with TRBJ1-1; D remains unclear. The CDR3 is made up of 13 amino acids. Deletions cut 6 bases from V and 1 base from J, with 12 bases between. The germline CDR1 and CDR2 sequences are SQVTM and ANQGSEA. CDR3 loop: CSVWEVPNTEAFF. As DNA, the CDR3 is TGCAGCGTCTGGGAGGTTCCGAACACTGAAGCTTTCTTT.

The genes are TRBV9 and TRBJ1-2; 7 bases are a match to TRBD1. This CDR3 is 13 amino acids long. Germline CDR1 SGDLS, CDR2 YYNGEE. V was clipped by 7 bases and J by 6 bases; unmatched bases: 9. The CDR3 protein is CASQGGRGHGYTF. In DNA, the CDR3 is TGTGCCAGCCAGGGGGGGCGCGGACATGGCTACACCTTC.

The chain employs TRBV2 and TRBJ1-5; D uncertain. Trimming removed 5 bases at V and 3 bases at J, with 23 bases between. CDR3 size: 18 residues. Per germline, CDR1 SNHLY and CDR2 FYNNEI. The CDR3 sequence is CASSSITNSPYDNQPQHF. CDR3 nucleotides: TGTGCCAGCAGTTCGATAACGAACAGCCCGTACGACAATCAGCCCCAGCATTTT.

V and J are TRBV6-5 and TRBJ1-1, with D uncertain. The V gene lost 7 bases and the J gene lost 3 bases, with 18 bases spanning the gap. CDR3 length equals 15 residues. In germline, CDR1 is MNHEY, CDR2 SVGAGI. The CDR3 coding sequence is TGTGCCAGCACGCCGGGCCTGAGGTTGGACACTGAAGCTTTCTTT. Residues: CASTPGLRLDTEAFF.

The rearrangement joins TRBV9 to TRBJ1-2, with D tentatively TRBD1 (6 bases). CDR1 is SGDLS, CDR2 YYNGEE, per germline. V was shortened by 4 bases and J by 4 bases, with 23 bases between the two germline ends. CDR3 size: 17 residues. The CDR3 reads CASSSRRRQDNLYGYTF. In nucleotides, the CDR3 is TGTGCCAGCAGCTCACGACGAAGACAGGACAACCTCTATGGCTACACCTTC.

The chain joins TRBV28 to TRBJ1-2; no reliable D call. In germline, CDR1 is MDHEN, CDR2 SYDVKM. Trimming removed 4 bases from V and 3 bases from J, with 15 bases in between. CDR3 size: 15 residues. The CDR3 coding sequence is TGTGCCAGCAGTTCAACTGGACCGCCCGACTATGGCTACACCTTC. Protein: CASSSTGPPDYGYTF.

The rearrangement links TRBV6-5 to TRBJ1-2; unclear D gene. The CDR3 runs to 15 residues. In germline, CDR1 is MNHEY, CDR2 SVGAGI. V was cut by 0 bases and J by 1 base, with 9 bases left in between. CDR3 sequence (DNA): TGTGCCAGCAGTTACTCTCTCACGGTTAACTATGGCTACACCTTC. It specifies CASSYSLTVNYGYTF.

This chain uses TRBV11-2 with TRBJ2-1; unclear D gene. CDR1 is SGHAT and CDR2 is FQNNGV in the germline V gene. V gave up 7 bases and J gave up 1 base, with 8 bases separating them. The CDR3 length is 13 residues. CDR3 coding DNA: TGTGCCAGCACGAAGGAGTCCTACAATGAGCAGTTCTTC. Encoded protein: CASTKESYNEQFF.

The V gene is TRBV19, the J gene TRBJ2-3; D tentatively reads TRBD1 or TRBD2 (6 bases each). CDR3 length equals 15 residues. The germline V gene has CDR1 LNHDA and CDR2 SQIVND (reference sequence). Trimming shortened V by 9 bases and J by 4 bases, and 20 bases separated the two germline ends. The CDR3 here is CASRLDGGIADTQYF. In DNA, the CDR3 is TGTGCCAGCCGTCTAGACGGGGGCATCGCAGATACGCAGTATTTT.

The gene calls are TRBV6-4 and TRBJ2-1; possibly TRBD2 for D (6 bases). Germline V gene sequence: CDR1 MRHNA, CDR2 SNTAGT. The CDR3 contains 14 residues. V gave up 2 bases and J gave up 2 bases, with 7 bases separating them. The CDR3 reads CASSDGGTYNEQFF. DNA for the CDR3: TGTGCCAGCAGTGACGGGGGGACCTACAATGAGCAGTTCTTC.

The chain employs TRBV15 and TRBJ2-1, with 7 bases aligning to TRBD2. Germline CDR1 and CDR2: LNHNV and YYDKDF (reference sequence). The CDR3 has 13 residues. Trimming at V came to 4 bases and at J to 6 bases, leaving 3 bases not matched to a gene. In DNA form, the CDR3 reads TGTGCCACCAGCAAGACTAGCCGCAATGAGCAGTTCTTC. This sequence encodes CATSKTSRNEQFF. The full variable domain, rest sourced from reference TRBV15 and TRBJ2-1, is DAMVIQNPRYQVTQFGKPVTLSCSQTLNHNVMYWYQQKSSQAPKLLFHYYDKDFNNEADTPDNFQSRRPNTSFCFLDIRSPGLGDTAMYLCATSKTSRNEQFFGPGTRLTVL.

This sequence joins TRBV29-1 and TRBJ1-1; TRBD1 might be the D (6 bases). Trimming pared 7 bases from V and 4 bases from J, leaving 16 bases between. Looked up from germline, CDR1 is SQVTM and CDR2 is ANQGSEA. CDR3 length: 13 amino acids. DNA for the CDR3: TGCAGCGCTAAACAGGGACCCCCCACTGAAGCTTTCTTT. Its translation is CSAKQGPPTEAFF.

This chain joins TRBV19 and TRBJ2-7; 7 nucleotides line up with TRBD1. CDR3 length: 15 amino acids. After removal of 7 bases from V and 0 bases from J, the junction contained 9 bases not matched to a gene. The germline gives CDR1 LNHDA, CDR2 SQIVND (reference sequence). The CDR3 DNA sequence: TGTGCCAGTAAGTTGGCAGGGGGTTCCTCCTACGAGCAGTACTTC. Translating it yields CASKLAGGSSYEQYF.

The chain couples TRBV5-1 to TRBJ2-3; no definite D call. Germline V CDR1 and CDR2: SGHRS, YFSETQ. The ends were cut back, 0 bases at V and 4 bases at J, with 9 bases in the middle. This CDR3 is 14 amino acids long. The CDR3 is CASSLEGSPDTQYF. CDR3 nucleotides: TGCGCCAGCAGCTTGGAGGGCAGCCCAGATACGCAGTATTTT. The full variable domain, in which reference TRBV5-1 and TRBJ2-3 provide the parts outside the CDR3, is KAGVTQTPRYLIKTRGQQVTLSCSPISGHRSVSWYQQTPGQGLQFLFEYFSETQRNKGNFPGRFSGRQFSNSRSEMNVSTLELGDSALYLCASSLEGSPDTQYFGPGTRLTVL.

The chain links TRBV4-1 to TRBJ1-5; D uncertain. The CDR3 has 16 amino acids. Germline lookup yields CDR1 MGHRA and CDR2 YSYEKL. Trimming pared 4 bases from V and 1 base from J, leaving 14 bases between. The CDR3 sequence is CASSPQAVVSNQPQHF. Here the CDR3 DNA reads TGCGCCAGCAGCCCGCAGGCGGTGGTGAGCAATCAGCCCCAGCATTTT.

The chain employs TRBV14 and TRBJ2-1; maybe TRBD2 (6 bases). Germline V lookup: CDR1 SGHDN, CDR2 FVKESK. The CDR3 length is 16 residues. V lost 0 bases to trimming and J lost 4 bases, with 13 bases between them. The CDR3 here is CASSQERSGYYNEQFF. The DNA of the CDR3 is TGTGCCAGCAGCCAAGAACGGAGCGGGTATTACAATGAGCAGTTCTTC. Complete variable domain (other parts from reference TRBV14 and TRBJ2-1): EAGVTQFPSHSVIEKGQTVTLRCDPISGHDNLYWYRRVMGKEIKFLLHFVKESKQDESGMPNNRFLAERTGGTYSTLKVQPAELEDSGVYFCASSQERSGYYNEQFFGPGTRLTVL.

CDR3 sequence reads: CAISVQDNEQFF. For the CDR3, the DNA is TGTGCCATCAGTGTACAGGACAATGAGCAGTTCTTC. The chain recombines TRBV10-3 with TRBJ2-1, with a possible D match to TRBD1 (5 bases). V dropped 4 bases and J dropped 5 bases, with 6 bases sitting between them. Germline V lookup: CDR1 ENHRY, CDR2 SYGVKD. The CDR3 runs to 12 residues.

This clone showed up just once. The CDR3 loop reads CASGDAGLAGYEQYF. CDR3 nucleotide sequence: TGTGCCAGCGGTGATGCGGGACTAGCGGGCTACGAGCAGTACTTC. The V call is TRBV28, the J call TRBJ2-7; 12 bases line up with TRBD2. This CDR3 spans 15 amino acids. V gave up 8 bases and J gave up 3 bases; unmatched junction bases: 8. Germline CDR1 reads MDHEN; CDR2 reads SYDVKM. Full variable domain (missing parts from reference TRBV28 and TRBJ2-7): DVKVTQSSRYLVKRTGEKVFLECVQDMDHENMFWYRQDPGLGLRLIYFSYDVKMKEKGDIPEGYSVSREKKERFSLILESASTNQTSMYLCASGDAGLAGYEQYFGPGTRLTVT.

J is TRBJ2-7 and V is TRBV9; D remains unclear. V dropped 0 bases and J dropped 3 bases, with 10 bases sitting between them. Germline CDR1 reads SGDLS; CDR2 reads YYNGEE. There are 14 residues in the CDR3. The CDR3 bases are TGTGCCAGCAGCGTAGGCCCCACCTTCTACGAGCAGTACTTC. Amino acid sequence: CASSVGPTFYEQYF.

Notes on this clone: Within the sample, other DNA sequences also encode this same CDR3. The rearrangement uses TRBV27 and TRBJ2-7; no reliable D call. V lost 5 bases, J lost 0 bases, and 8 bases lay in between. Germline V gene sequence: CDR1 MNHEY, CDR2 SMNVEV (reference sequence). The CDR3 is made up of 13 amino acids. The DNA of the CDR3 is TGTGCCAGCAGTCGTCAGAGCTCCTACGAGCAGTACTTC. This encodes CASSRQSSYEQYF.

This clone was seen just once. This chain connects TRBV10-1 to TRBJ1-3; the D is unclear. This CDR3 has 15 residues. V was cut by 10 bases and J by 0 bases, with 16 bases left in between. Germline CDR1 WNHNN, CDR2 SYGVQD (reference sequence). DNA of the CDR3: TGCGCCACCAGAGTGGATAGTAACTCTGGAAACACCATATATTTT. Its protein is CATRVDSNSGNTIYF.

The chain carries TRBV28 and TRBJ2-7; 7 nucleotides match TRBD2. Germline V CDR1 and CDR2: MDHEN, SYDVKM. This CDR3 contains 16 residues. The ends lost 3 bases at V and 2 bases at J; junction bases unmatched: 10. The CDR3 coding sequence is TGTGCCAGCAGTTTCTCCGTAGCGGGCCCTCCCTACGAGCAGTACTTC. It encodes CASSFSVAGPPYEQYF.

The chain combines TRBV19 with TRBJ2-7, with 15 bases lining up with TRBD2. V shed 2 bases, J shed 7 bases, and the junction held 6 bases outside the gene matches. Germline CDR1 reads LNHDA; CDR2 reads SQIVND (reference sequence). The CDR3 is 16 amino acids. CDR3: CASSIRTSGRAWEQYF. As DNA, the CDR3 is TGTGCCAGTAGTATACGGACTAGCGGGAGGGCCTGGGAGCAGTACTTC.

The V call is TRBV7-2, the J call TRBJ2-7; TRBD2 matches 8 bases. With V trimmed by 1 base and J by 3 bases, 2 bases remained unmatched. The CDR3 loop spans 14 amino acids. The germline gives CDR1 SGHTA, CDR2 FQGNSA. CDR3 nucleotides: TGTGCCAGCAGCTTAGATAGCGGGAACTACGAGCAGTACTTC. Encoded protein: CASSLDSGNYEQYF.

The chain employs TRBV4-1 and TRBJ1-2; TRBD1 aligns across 11 bases. CDR3 length equals 14 residues. Germline CDR1 MGHRA, CDR2 YSYEKL. J lost 12 bases, V lost 1 base, and 7 bases had no gene match. The DNA for the CDR3 is TGCGCCAGCAGCCAAGTGGCTGGACAGGGGGCGGACACCTTC. This gives the protein CASSQVAGQGADTF.